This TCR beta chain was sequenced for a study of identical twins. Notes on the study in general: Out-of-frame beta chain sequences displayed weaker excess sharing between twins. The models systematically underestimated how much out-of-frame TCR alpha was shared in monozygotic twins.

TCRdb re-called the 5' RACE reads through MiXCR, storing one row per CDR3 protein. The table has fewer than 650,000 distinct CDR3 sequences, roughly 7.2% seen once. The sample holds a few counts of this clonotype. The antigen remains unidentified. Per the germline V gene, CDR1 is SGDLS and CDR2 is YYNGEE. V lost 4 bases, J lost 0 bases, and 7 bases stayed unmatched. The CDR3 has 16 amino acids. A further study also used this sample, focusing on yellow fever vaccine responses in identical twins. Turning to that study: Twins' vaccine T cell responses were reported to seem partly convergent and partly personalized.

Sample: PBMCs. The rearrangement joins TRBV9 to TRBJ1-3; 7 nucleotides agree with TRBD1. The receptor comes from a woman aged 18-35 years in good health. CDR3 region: CASSTRTGDSGNTIYF. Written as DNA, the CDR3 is TGTGCCAGCAGCACCAGGACAGGCGACTCTGGAAACACCATATATTTT.